The rows below give T cell receptor beta chains drawn from one sample of a study of preoperative IRX-2 immunotherapy in early breast cancer. Clones were sequenced by immunoSEQ multiplex PCR, and TCRdb holds only the in-frame ones, with some missing. The sample holds around 34,000 clones, over 80% seen once. This specimen was lymph node tissue, taken from a patient treated with IRX-2 immunotherapy. These receptors all come from a human donor with breast cancer. CDR3s include the opening cysteine and the closing phenylalanine or tryptophan. The order of the fields is D gene, V gene, J gene, clone size, CDR3 protein, CDR3 DNA. D genes are given only for firm matches. Only part of the rows carry a size: once, few, many, or a class if the clone is expanded.

d_call: -
v_call: TRBV19
j_call: TRBJ2-1
clone_size: -
cdr3_aa: CASSIGGPLYEQFF
cdr3_nt: TGTGCCAGTAGTATAGGGGGACCCCTCTATGAGCAGTTCTTC

d_call: TRBD1
v_call: TRBV18
j_call: TRBJ2-4
clone_size: -
cdr3_aa: CASSQGTGRLAKNIQYF
cdr3_nt: TGTGCCAGCTCACAGGGGACAGGAAGACTAGCCAAAAACATTCAGTACTTC

d_call: TRBD1
v_call: TRBV28
j_call: TRBJ2-7
clone_size: -
cdr3_aa: CASSLWKGQGSYEQYF
cdr3_nt: TGTGCCAGCAGTTTATGGAAGGGACAGGGGAGTTACGAGCAGTACTTC

d_call: TRBD2
v_call: TRBV5-1
j_call: TRBJ2-7
clone_size: once
cdr3_aa: CASSWRTSGRGEQYF
cdr3_nt: TGCGCCAGCAGCTGGAGGACTAGCGGGAGGGGCGAGCAGTACTTC

d_call: -
v_call: TRBV5-1
j_call: TRBJ1-1
clone_size: -
cdr3_aa: CASSFREMNTEAFF
cdr3_nt: TGCGCCAGCAGCTTCAGGGAAATGAACACTGAAGCTTTCTTT

d_call: -
v_call: TRBV16
j_call: TRBJ1-4
clone_size: -
cdr3_aa: CASSQQGKGHFNEKLFF
cdr3_nt: TGTGCCAGCAGCCAACAAGGCAAGGGACACTTCAATGAAAAACTGTTTTTT

d_call: TRBD2
v_call: TRBV30
j_call: TRBJ2-1
clone_size: -
cdr3_aa: CAWSSLAGHEQFF
cdr3_nt: TGTGCCTGGAGTTCCCTAGCGGGGCATGAGCAGTTCTTC

d_call: TRBD1
v_call: TRBV6-8
j_call: TRBJ1-2
clone_size: -
cdr3_aa: CASSYYGQGFGYTF
cdr3_nt: TGTGCCAGCAGTTACTACGGACAGGGGTTTGGCTACACCTTC

d_call: -
v_call: TRBV12-5
j_call: TRBJ2-7
clone_size: -
cdr3_aa: CASAQGIYEQYF
cdr3_nt: TGTGCCAGCGCGCAGGGAATCTACGAGCAGTACTTC

d_call: TRBD2
v_call: TRBV29-1
j_call: TRBJ2-1
clone_size: -
cdr3_aa: CSVLRLAGLVEQFF
cdr3_nt: TGCAGCGTTTTAAGACTAGCGGGACTAGTTGAGCAGTTCTTC

d_call: -
v_call: TRBV6-8
j_call: TRBJ2-7
clone_size: -
cdr3_aa: CASSYGTTRYEQYF
cdr3_nt: TGTGCCAGCAGTTACGGCACGACGAGATACGAGCAGTACTTC